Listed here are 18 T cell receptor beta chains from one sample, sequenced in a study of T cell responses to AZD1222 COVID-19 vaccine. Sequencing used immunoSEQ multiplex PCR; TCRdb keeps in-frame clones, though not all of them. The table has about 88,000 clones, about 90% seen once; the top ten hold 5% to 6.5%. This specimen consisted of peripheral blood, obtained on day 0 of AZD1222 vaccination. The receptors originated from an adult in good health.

CDR3 sequence reads: CASSPPSQPQHF. CDR3 coding DNA: TGTGCCAGCAGCCCACCTAGCCAGCCCCAGCATTTT. The V and J genes are TRBV12-3 or TRBV12-4 and TRBJ1-5; D is unresolved. The CDR3 sequence is 12 residues long. The V and J ends lost 6 bases and 7 bases respectively, with 10 bases between them.

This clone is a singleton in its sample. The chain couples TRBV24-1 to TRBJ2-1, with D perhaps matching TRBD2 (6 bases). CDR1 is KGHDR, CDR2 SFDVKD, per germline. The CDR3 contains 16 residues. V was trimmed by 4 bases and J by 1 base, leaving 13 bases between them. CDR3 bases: TGTGCCACCAGTGAGGAGGTCGGAGGGTCCTACAATGAGCAGTTCTTC. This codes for CATSEEVGGSYNEQFF.

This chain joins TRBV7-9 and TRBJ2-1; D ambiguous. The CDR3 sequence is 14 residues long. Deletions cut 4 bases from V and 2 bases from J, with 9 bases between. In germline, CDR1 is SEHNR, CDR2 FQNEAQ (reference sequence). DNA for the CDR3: TGTGCCAGCAGCTCCGAAACTACCTACAATGAGCAGTTCTTC. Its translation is CASSSETTYNEQFF.

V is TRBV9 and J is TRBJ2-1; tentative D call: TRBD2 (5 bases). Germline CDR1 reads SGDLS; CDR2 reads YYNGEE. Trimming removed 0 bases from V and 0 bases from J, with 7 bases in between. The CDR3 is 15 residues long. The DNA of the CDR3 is TGTGCCAGCAGCGTAGATGCGGGCTCCTACAATGAGCAGTTCTTC. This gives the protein CASSVDAGSYNEQFF.

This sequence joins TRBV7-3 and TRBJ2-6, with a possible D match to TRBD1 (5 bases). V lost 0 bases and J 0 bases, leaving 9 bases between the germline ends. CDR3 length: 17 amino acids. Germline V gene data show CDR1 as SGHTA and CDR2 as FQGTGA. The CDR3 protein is CASSLTGAFSGANVLTF. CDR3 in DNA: TGTGCCAGCAGCTTAACAGGGGCATTCTCTGGGGCCAACGTCCTGACTTTC.

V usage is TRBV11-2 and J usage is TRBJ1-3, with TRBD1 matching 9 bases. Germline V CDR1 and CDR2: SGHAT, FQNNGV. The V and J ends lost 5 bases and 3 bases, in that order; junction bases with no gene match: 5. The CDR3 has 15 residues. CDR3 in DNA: TGTGCCAGCAGCCCAGACAGGGGGTATGGAAACACCATATATTTT. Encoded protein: CASSPDRGYGNTIYF.

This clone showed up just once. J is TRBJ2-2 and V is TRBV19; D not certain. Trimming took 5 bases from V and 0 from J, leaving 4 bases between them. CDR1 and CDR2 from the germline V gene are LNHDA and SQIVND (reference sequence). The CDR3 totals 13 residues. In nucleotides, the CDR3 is TGTGCCAGTAGTGCCACGAACACCGGGGAGCTGTTTTTT. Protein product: CASSATNTGELFF. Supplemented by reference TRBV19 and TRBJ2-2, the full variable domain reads DGGITQSPKYLFRKEGQNVTLSCEQNLNHDAMYWYRQDPGQGLRLIYYSQIVNDFQKGDIAEGYSVSREKKESFPLTVTSAQKNPTAFYLCASSATNTGELFFGEGSRLTVL.

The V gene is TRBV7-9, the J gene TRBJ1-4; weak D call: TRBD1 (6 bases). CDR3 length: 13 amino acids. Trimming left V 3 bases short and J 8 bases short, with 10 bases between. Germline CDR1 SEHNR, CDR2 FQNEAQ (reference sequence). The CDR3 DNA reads TGTGCCAGCAGCTTCGGGGGGCGAGAAAAACTGTTTTTT. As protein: CASSFGGREKLFF.

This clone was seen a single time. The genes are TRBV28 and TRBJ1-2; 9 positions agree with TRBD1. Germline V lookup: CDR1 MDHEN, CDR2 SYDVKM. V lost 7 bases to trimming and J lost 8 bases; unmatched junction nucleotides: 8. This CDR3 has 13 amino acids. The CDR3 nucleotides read TGTGCCAGCACTCCTACAGGGGGCGGGGGCTACACCTTC. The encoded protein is CASTPTGGGGYTF.

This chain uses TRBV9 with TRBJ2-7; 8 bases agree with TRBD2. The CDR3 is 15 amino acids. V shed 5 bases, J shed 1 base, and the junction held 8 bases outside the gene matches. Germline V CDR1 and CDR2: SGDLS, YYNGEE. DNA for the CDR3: TGTGCCAGCAGTCTTAGCGGGATTGGGTCCTACGAGCAGTACTTC. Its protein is CASSLSGIGSYEQYF. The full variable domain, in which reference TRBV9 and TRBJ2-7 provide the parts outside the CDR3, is DSGVTQTPKHLITATGQRVTLRCSPRSGDLSVYWYQQSLDQGLQFLIQYYNGEERAKGNILERFSAQQFPDLHSELNLSSLELGDSALYFCASSLSGIGSYEQYFGPGTRLTVT.

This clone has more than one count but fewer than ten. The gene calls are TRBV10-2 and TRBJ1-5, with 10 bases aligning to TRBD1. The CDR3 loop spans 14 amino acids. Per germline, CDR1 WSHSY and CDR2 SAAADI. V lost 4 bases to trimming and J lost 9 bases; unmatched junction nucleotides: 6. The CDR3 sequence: CASSVGTGAWPQHF. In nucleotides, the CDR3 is TGCGCCAGCAGTGTGGGGACAGGGGCTTGGCCCCAGCATTTT.

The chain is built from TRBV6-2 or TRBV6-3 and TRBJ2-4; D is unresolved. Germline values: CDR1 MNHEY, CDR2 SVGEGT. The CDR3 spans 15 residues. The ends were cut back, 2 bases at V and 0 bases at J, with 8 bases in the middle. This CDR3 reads CASSYGQLAKNIQYF. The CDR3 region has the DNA TGTGCCAGCAGTTACGGGCAGCTAGCCAAAAACATTCAGTACTTC.

The CDR3, as DNA: TGTGCCAGCAGGATGTGGACCGACACCGGGGAGCTGTTTTTT. Translating gives CASRMWTDTGELFF. The chain has TRBV13 and TRBJ2-2; D uncertain. This CDR3 comprises 14 residues. V lost 6 bases, J lost 3 bases, and 11 bases lay in between. Germline V gene sequence: CDR1 PRHDT, CDR2 FYEKMQ (reference sequence).

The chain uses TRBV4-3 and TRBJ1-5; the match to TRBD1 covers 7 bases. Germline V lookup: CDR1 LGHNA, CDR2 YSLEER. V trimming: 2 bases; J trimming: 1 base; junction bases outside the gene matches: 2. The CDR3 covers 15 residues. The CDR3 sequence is CASSQTGQSNQPQHF. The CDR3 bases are TGCGCCAGCAGCCAAACGGGACAGAGCAATCAGCCCCAGCATTTT.

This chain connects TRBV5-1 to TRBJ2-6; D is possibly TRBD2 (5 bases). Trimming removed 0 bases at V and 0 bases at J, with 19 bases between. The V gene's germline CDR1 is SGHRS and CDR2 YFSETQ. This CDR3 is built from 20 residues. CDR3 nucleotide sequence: TGCGCCAGCAGCTTGGCCGGGGTCGGGGATCCCCTCTCTGGGGCCAACGTCCTGACTTTC. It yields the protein CASSLAGVGDPLSGANVLTF.

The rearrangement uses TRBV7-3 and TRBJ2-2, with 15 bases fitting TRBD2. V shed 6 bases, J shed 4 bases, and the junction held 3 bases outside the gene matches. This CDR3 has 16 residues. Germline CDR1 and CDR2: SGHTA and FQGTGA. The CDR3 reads CASRLGLAGGTGELFF. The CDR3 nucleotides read TGTGCCAGCAGATTGGGACTAGCGGGAGGCACCGGGGAGCTGTTTTTT.

The CDR3 is CASKSRDLGELFF. The CDR3 DNA reads as TGTGCCAGCAAAAGCCGGGACCTCGGGGAGCTGTTTTTT. This chain connects TRBV5-4 to TRBJ2-2, with D tentatively TRBD1 or TRBD2 (5 bases each). V dropped 6 bases and J dropped 7 bases, with 13 bases sitting between them. The CDR3 runs to 13 residues. Germline V gives CDR1 SGHNT, CDR2 YYREEE (reference sequence).

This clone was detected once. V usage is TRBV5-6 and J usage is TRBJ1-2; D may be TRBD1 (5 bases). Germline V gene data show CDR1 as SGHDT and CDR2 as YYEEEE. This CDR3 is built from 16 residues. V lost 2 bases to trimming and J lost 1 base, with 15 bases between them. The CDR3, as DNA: TGTGCCAGCAGCTTTCCTGACAGATATTTTAACTATGGCTACACCTTC. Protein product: CASSFPDRYFNYGYTF.